The next 32 T cell receptor beta chains were all read from a single sample in a study of T cells in Graves' hyperthyroidism and ophthalmopathy. Regions amplified from RNA transcripts were the TCR beta CDR3 regions. First-round RT-PCR of the TCR CDR3 relied on the HTBI primer set. From the multiplex PCR reads, TCRdb called clonotypes with MiXCR, one entry per CDR3 protein. Among a few hundred thousand distinct CDR3 sequences listed, 14% to 15% were seen once. Sequencing was done on a sample of blood. Receptor source: a woman aged 30 to 39 with Graves' hyperthyroidism.

The chain is built from TRBV9 and TRBJ2-7, with 12 bases lining up with TRBD2. The trim removed 3 bases at V and 3 bases at J, leaving 4 bases unmatched. CDR3 length: 15 residues. The germline V gene encodes CDR1 SGDLS and CDR2 YYNGEE. Written as DNA, the CDR3 is TGTGCCAGCAGCGCGACTAGCGGGAGCTACTACGAGCAGTACTTC. This translates into CASSATSGSYYEQYF.

The rearrangement links TRBV7-9 to TRBJ2-3; 7 bases agree with TRBD1. Germline loops: CDR1 SEHNR, CDR2 FQNEAQ (reference sequence). J lost 0 bases, V lost 5 bases, and 14 bases had no gene match. The CDR3 is 18 residues long. CDR3 residues: CASSIRTGTETSTDTQYF. The CDR3 coding sequence is TGTGCCAGCAGCATCAGAACCGGGACAGAGACTAGCACAGATACGCAGTATTTT. Looking up the rest from reference TRBV7-9 and TRBJ2-3 gives the full variable domain: DTGVSQNPRHKITKRGQNVTFRCDPISEHNRLYWYRQTLGQGPEFLTYFQNEAQLEKSRLLSDRFSAERPKGSFSTLEIQRTEQGDSAMYLCASSIRTGTETSTDTQYFGPGTRLTVL.

This clonotype was found a few times. The DNA for the CDR3 is TGTGCCAGCAGTTCCCCGGAGCGGGACCCGCCCTACAATGAGCAGTTCTTC. Translating it yields CASSSPERDPPYNEQFF. The chain recombines TRBV27 with TRBJ2-1; 7 nucleotides line up with TRBD2. J gave up 2 bases and V 4 bases, and 11 bases lay outside the gene matches. This CDR3 contains 17 residues. Germline lookup yields CDR1 MNHEY and CDR2 SMNVEV (reference sequence).

The chain employs TRBV9 and TRBJ2-3; 8 bases align to TRBD1. V shed 0 bases, J shed 3 bases, and the junction held 6 bases outside the gene matches. Germline V lookup: CDR1 SGDLS, CDR2 YYNGEE. There are 16 residues in the CDR3. The CDR3 protein is CASSVGSGGATDTQYF. CDR3 in DNA: TGTGCCAGCAGCGTAGGGTCAGGGGGCGCGACAGATACGCAGTATTTT.

The CDR3 bases are TGTGCCACACAGCTAAATGAGCAGTTCTTC. Residues: CATQLNEQFF. V gene TRBV28 combines with J gene TRBJ2-1, with unresolved D. CDR1 is MDHEN and CDR2 is SYDVKM in the germline V gene. The CDR3 has 10 residues. V lost 10 bases to trimming and J lost 7 bases, with 8 bases between them.

At least ten counts were recorded for this clonotype. The chain employs TRBV12-3 or TRBV12-4 and TRBJ2-3, with 8 bases matching TRBD1. The CDR3 has 12 amino acids. The J segment lost 6 bases and the V segment lost 6 bases, leaving 2 bases of the junction unmatched. The CDR3 DNA reads as TGTGCCAGCAGGAGACAGGGGGATACGCAGTATTTT. Encoded protein: CASRRQGDTQYF.

This clonotype was recorded at least ten times. The chain couples TRBV5-6 to TRBJ1-1; D remains ambiguous. The CDR3 consists of 16 residues. V shed 0 bases and J shed 0 bases, with 12 bases lying between them. Germline CDR1 reads SGHDT; CDR2 reads YYEEEE. CDR3 amino acids: CASSLAIDRMNTEAFF. The CDR3 DNA sequence: TGTGCCAGCAGCTTGGCCATCGATAGGATGAACACTGAAGCTTTCTTT.

This clonotype was observed a few times. J is TRBJ1-4 and V is TRBV6-5, with 8 bases aligning to TRBD1. With 0 bases clipped from V and 8 bases from J, the junction kept 5 bases outside the gene matches. CDR1 MNHEY and CDR2 SVGAGI come from the germline V gene. The CDR3 has 15 residues. The CDR3 region is CASSYSDRGTEKLFF. The DNA of the CDR3 is TGTGCCAGCAGTTACTCCGACAGGGGCACCGAAAAACTGTTTTTT.

The J gene is TRBJ1-1, the V gene TRBV11-2; 7 nucleotides line up with TRBD1. Germline loops: CDR1 SGHAT, CDR2 FQNNGV. V lost 3 bases to trimming and J lost 10 bases; unmatched junction nucleotides: 2. The CDR3 sequence is 11 residues long. The CDR3 DNA follows: TGTGCCAGCAGCTTTGGGGACAGAGCTTTCTTT. Amino acids: CASSFGDRAFF. Complete variable domain (other parts from reference TRBV11-2 and TRBJ1-1): EAGVAQSPRYKIIEKRQSVAFWCNPISGHATLYWYQQILGQGPKLLIQFQNNGVVDDSQLPKDRFSAERLKGVDSTLKIQPAKLEDSAVYLCASSFGDRAFFGQGTRLTVV.

This chain connects TRBV2 to TRBJ2-5, with D perhaps given as TRBD1 or TRBD2 (5 bases each). There are 12 residues in the CDR3. V shed 8 bases and J shed 7 bases, with 14 bases lying between them. The V gene's germline CDR1 is SNHLY and CDR2 FYNNEI. In DNA form, the CDR3 reads TGTGCCAGCGTCGGGGACCCGGGGACCCAGTACTTC. As protein: CASVGDPGTQYF. Combining the CDR3 with reference TRBV2 and TRBJ2-5 gives the whole variable domain EPEVTQTPSHQVTQMGQEVILRCVPISNHLYFYWYRQILGQKVEFLVSFYNNEISEKSEIFDDQFSVERPDGSNFTLKIRSTKLEDSAMYFCASVGDPGTQYFGPGTRLLVL.

This clonotype was seen ten or more times. The V gene is TRBV10-3, the J gene TRBJ2-1; a possible D gene is TRBD2 (6 bases). Trimming removed 10 bases at V and 7 bases at J, with 35 bases between. Germline values: CDR1 ENHRY, CDR2 SYGVKD. The CDR3 is 19 amino acids. The CDR3 DNA is TGTGCCACACGAGAATTTTGGGACGAGAGGGCTAGCGTAGCTAATGAGCAGTTCTTC. It encodes CATREFWDERASVANEQFF.

This clonotype has just a few counts. This rearrangement joins TRBV7-9 to TRBJ2-1, with 7 bases fitting TRBD1. This CDR3 spans 16 amino acids. Germline trimming cut 5 bases from V and 0 bases from J; bases unmatched to any gene: 7. CDR1 is SEHNR, CDR2 FQNEAQ, per germline (reference sequence). The CDR3 nucleotides are TGTGCCAGCAGCCCGAAGGGGGACAGCTCCTACAATGAGCAGTTCTTC. Translating gives CASSPKGDSSYNEQFF.

J is TRBJ2-2 and V is TRBV5-1; the D gene is possibly TRBD2 (6 bases). CDR1 and CDR2 (germline): SGHRS, YFSETQ. V lost 0 bases, J lost 4 bases, and 13 bases lay in between. The CDR3 is 16 amino acids. CDR3 nucleotides: TGCGCCAGCAGCTTGGGAGCGGGCGAGGGCACCGGGGAGCTGTTTTTT. It yields the protein CASSLGAGEGTGELFF.

The sample holds many counts of this clonotype. This chain uses TRBV6-1 with TRBJ2-7; D may be TRBD2 (6 bases). Trimming cost V 9 bases and J 2 bases, with 17 bases left between them. CDR3 length: 14 residues. Germline CDR1 MNHNS, CDR2 SASEGT. The CDR3 region is CASGAGLATYEQYF. CDR3 DNA: TGTGCCAGTGGCGCCGGGCTAGCGACCTACGAGCAGTACTTC.

The table lists this clonotype with many counts. The V and J genes are TRBV28 and TRBJ1-1; no reliable D call. This CDR3 has 15 amino acids. Germline CDR1 is MDHEN and CDR2 is SYDVKM. V was clipped by 5 bases and J by 5 bases, with 18 bases between them. CDR3 residues: CASSPVEGWRTEAFF. Here the CDR3 DNA reads TGTGCCAGCAGTCCGGTTGAAGGCTGGAGGACTGAAGCTTTCTTT.

The gene calls are TRBV6-2 or TRBV6-3 and TRBJ2-7; D is possibly TRBD1 (6 bases). V was pared by 8 bases and J by 3 bases, with 14 bases between. Germline V gene lookup returns CDR1 MNHEY and CDR2 SVGEGT. This CDR3 is built from 13 residues. The CDR3 loop reads CASSRDIYYEQYF. CDR3 in DNA: TGTGCCAGCTCCCGGGACATCTACTACGAGCAGTACTTC.

This clonotype was found a few times. The chain joins TRBV9 to TRBJ2-7; D ambiguous. Between the trimmed V and J ends, which lost 4 bases and 5 bases, there was a span of 10 bases. The CDR3 consists of 12 residues. CDR1 is SGDLS and CDR2 is YYNGEE in the germline V gene. The CDR3 sequence: CASSPAADEQYF. CDR3 in DNA: TGTGCCAGCAGCCCGGCCGCGGACGAGCAGTACTTC.

This clonotype was picked up many times. J is TRBJ1-6 and V is TRBV3-1, with unresolved D. Between the trimmed V and J ends, which lost 2 bases and 7 bases, there was a span of 9 bases. This CDR3 is built from 14 residues. The V gene's germline CDR1 is LGHDT and CDR2 YNNKEL (reference sequence). The CDR3 region has the DNA TGTGCCAGCAGCCAACCTGGACCGAATTCACCCCTCCACTTT. It encodes CASSQPGPNSPLHF.

Only a few counts were recorded for this clonotype. The chain uses TRBV30 and TRBJ1-5; no firm D call. The ends were cut back, 4 bases at V and 4 bases at J, with 14 bases in the middle. Per the germline V gene, CDR1 is GTSNPN and CDR2 is SVGIG (reference sequence). The CDR3 length is 14 residues. The CDR3 is CAWTRSGGNQPQHF. The CDR3 DNA reads as TGTGCCTGGACCAGGTCGGGAGGGAATCAGCCCCAGCATTTT. Full variable domain (outside the CDR3, taken from reference TRBV30 and TRBJ1-5): SQTIHQWPATLVQPVGSPLSLECTVEGTSNPNLYWYRQAAGRGLQLLFYSVGIGQISSEVPQNLSASRPQDRQFILSSKKLLLSDSGFYLCAWTRSGGNQPQHFGDGTRLSIL.

This clonotype was counted only a few times. J is TRBJ2-5 and V is TRBV12-3 or TRBV12-4; TRBD1 matches 9 bases. This CDR3 spans 15 amino acids. V lost 6 bases to trimming and J lost 5 bases; unmatched junction nucleotides: 10. The CDR3 loop reads CASRGSGTGRETQYF. CDR3 coding DNA: TGTGCCAGCAGGGGCTCCGGGACAGGGAGGGAGACCCAGTACTTC.

The V call is TRBV14, the J call TRBJ2-1; 10 nucleotides agree with TRBD2. The CDR3 loop spans 14 amino acids. Germline CDR1 and CDR2: SGHDN and FVKESK. J lost 9 bases, V lost 8 bases, and 10 bases had no gene match. DNA for the CDR3: TGTGCCAGCGGGAAAGCGGGAGGGCCTCGTGAGCAGTTCTTC. Its protein product is CASGKAGGPREQFF.

The V gene is TRBV7-2, the J gene TRBJ2-5, with 7 nucleotides matching TRBD2. The CDR3 loop spans 15 amino acids. V lost 3 bases and J lost 2; bases outside the gene matches: 6. The germline V gene has CDR1 SGHTA and CDR2 FQGNSA. DNA for the CDR3: TGTGCCAGCAGCTTTTGGCGGGAGCTACAAGAGACCCAGTACTTC. This translates into CASSFWRELQETQYF. Full variable domain (remainder filled in from reference TRBV7-2 and TRBJ2-5): GAGVSQSPSNKVTEKGKDVELRCDPISGHTALYWYRQSLGQGLEFLIYFQGNSAPDKSGLPSDRFSAERTGGSVSTLTIQRTQQEDSAVYLCASSFWRELQETQYFGPGTRLLVL.

In this sample, this clonotype turned up many times. The gene calls are TRBV27 and TRBJ1-2, with D possibly being TRBD1 (6 bases). Germline V gene lookup returns CDR1 MNHEY and CDR2 SMNVEV (reference sequence). V gave up 3 bases and J gave up 7 bases, with 12 bases separating them. This CDR3 contains 13 residues. CDR3 protein: CASSFAGEVGYTF. The CDR3 DNA reads as TGTGCCAGCAGTTTTGCAGGGGAGGTTGGCTACACCTTC.

This clonotype appeared a few times. The chain is built from TRBV6-5 and TRBJ1-5; tentative D call: TRBD1 (5 bases). Trimming pared 2 bases from V and 7 bases from J, leaving 12 bases between. CDR1 MNHEY and CDR2 SVGAGI come from the germline V gene. The CDR3 loop spans 14 amino acids. The CDR3, as DNA: TGTGCCAGCAGTTACGCTCAGGGAGGGCAGCCCCAGCATTTT. Translated: CASSYAQGGQPQHF.

This clonotype was detected many times. The chain uses TRBV20-1 and TRBJ2-3; D perhaps matches TRBD2 (6 bases). Deletions cut 5 bases from V and 0 bases from J, with 18 bases between. Germline V gene data show CDR1 as DFQATT and CDR2 as SNEGSKA (reference sequence). The CDR3 has 16 residues. CDR3 in DNA: TGCAGTGCTGAAGTACTGGACTATACTAGCACAGATACGCAGTATTTT. It translates to CSAEVLDYTSTDTQYF.

The sample holds many counts of this clonotype. V is TRBV3-1 and J is TRBJ1-4; tentatively, D is TRBD1 (6 bases). Trimming left V 4 bases short and J 6 bases short, with 15 bases between. The CDR3 is 15 residues long. Germline V gene sequence: CDR1 LGHDT, CDR2 YNNKEL (reference sequence). The chain's CDR3 is CASSRPAGADEKLFF. CDR3 in DNA: TGTGCCAGCAGCCGGCCCGCAGGGGCAGATGAAAAACTGTTTTTT.

The sample holds many counts of this clonotype. The chain combines TRBV7-2 with TRBJ2-7, with 8 nucleotides matching TRBD2. V lost 5 bases and J lost 1; bases outside the gene matches: 13. The CDR3 length is 17 residues. The germline V gene encodes CDR1 SGHTA and CDR2 FQGNSA. Written as DNA, the CDR3 is TGTGCCAGCAGCCCCTTTCCGAGCGGGGGTCTATCCTACGAGCAGTACTTC. Protein product: CASSPFPSGGLSYEQYF.

This clonotype was detected only a few times. This chain uses TRBV5-1 with TRBJ2-7, with D possibly matching TRBD2 (7 bases). V was trimmed by 7 bases and J by 4 bases, leaving 15 bases between them. CDR3 length: 13 residues. The germline CDR1 and CDR2 sequences are SGHRS and YFSETQ. CDR3 loop: CASQRGRGYEQYF. DNA for the CDR3: TGCGCCAGCCAGCGGGGCAGGGGATACGAGCAGTACTTC.

The chain links TRBV30 to TRBJ2-3; D is undetermined. The V and J ends lost 0 bases and 6 bases respectively, with 1 base between them. This CDR3 is built from 10 residues. CDR1 and CDR2 (germline): GTSNPN, SVGIG (reference sequence). For the CDR3, the DNA is TGTGCCTGGAGTGTTGATACGCAGTATTTT. It yields the protein CAWSVDTQYF.

This clonotype was seen more than once but under ten times. The chain combines TRBV6-1 with TRBJ1-1; D unclear. V lost 7 bases, J lost 2 bases, and 8 bases lay in between. This CDR3 comprises 12 residues. Per germline, CDR1 MNHNS and CDR2 SASEGT. This CDR3 reads CASTLINTEAFF. As DNA, the CDR3 is TGTGCCAGCACTTTGATAAACACTGAAGCTTTCTTT.

The chain uses TRBV6-1 and TRBJ2-5; D assignment may be TRBD1 or TRBD2 (5 bases each). CDR3 length equals 12 residues. Germline CDR1 is MNHNS and CDR2 is SASEGT. The V end lost 1 base, the J end lost 13 bases, and 13 bases lay between the germline ends. CDR3 coding DNA: TGTGCCAGCAGTGAAGGGACCCGGGACCCGTACTTC. Amino acid sequence: CASSEGTRDPYF.

The J gene is TRBJ2-3, the V gene TRBV29-1, with TRBD2 matching over 8 bases. CDR1 is SQVTM and CDR2 is ANQGSEA in the germline V gene. This CDR3 has 11 amino acids. V dropped 6 bases and J dropped 6; count of bases not matched to a gene: 2. CDR3 DNA sequence: TGCAGCGTAAGACTAGCGGATACGCAGTATTTT. Its protein is CSVRLADTQYF.